Sequencing of this T cell receptor beta chain was carried out in a study of cytomegalovirus exposure and HLA in healthy donors. This CDR3 comprises 18 residues. The germline V gene encodes CDR1 MNHEY and CDR2 SMNVEV (reference sequence). Trimming removed 4 bases from V and 0 bases from J; junction bases left unmatched: 6. The primer mix had 60 Vbeta and 13 Jbeta primers. Sequencing was performed with immunoSEQ multiplex PCR; in TCRdb, only in-frame clones are kept and a portion is missing. The table includes about 160,000 clones, 80% to 85% detected once. The sequenced material came from PBMCs. V usage is TRBV27 and J usage is TRBJ2-2; TRBD2 agrees at 12 bases. This TCR was sampled from a boy between 2 and 10 years old in good health and CMV-seronegative. The CDR3 DNA reads TGTGCCAGCAGTTCAGGACTAGCGGGAAGCCCGAACACCGGGGAGCTGTTTTTT. Protein: CASSSGLAGSPNTGELFF.